This TCR beta chain comes out of a study of shared clonotypes between healthy human individuals. Study in general: Three plates each covered CD4 naive and memory; CD8 naive two, CD8 memory one.

With respect to this clone: Its antigen is as yet unknown.

Data came from immunoSEQ multiplex PCR; TCRdb stores just in-frame clones and leaves some out. This table holds about 990,000 clones, about four fifths found once. Germline V gene data show CDR1 as SEHNR and CDR2 as FQNEAQ (reference sequence). With V trimmed by 5 bases and J by 5 bases, 4 bases remained unmatched. The length of the CDR3 is 16 residues. Study-wide findings and caveats: In general, naive subsets displayed greater estimated richness than memory subsets did.

V is TRBV7-9 and J is TRBJ2-2; 14 bases are shared with TRBD2. The sequence was obtained from a man younger than 30 in good health. Some clones in this sample may be carry-over from other donors' samples. Specimen: memory CD4+ T cells from PBMCs. The sample's subset: CD45RA-negative fraction. CDR3 amino acids: CASSHRLAGGTGELFF. The DNA for the CDR3 is TGTGCCAGCAGCCACAGACTAGCGGGAGGGACCGGGGAGCTGTTTTTT.